The present TCR beta chain was sequenced within a study of blood T cell repertoires in COVID-19. Profiling relied on immunoSEQ multiplex PCR, and the TCRdb table lists in-frame clones only, not all of them. The sample lists approximately 230,000 clones, roughly 88% seen once, with around 6.5% in the top ten. Trimming cost V 4 bases and J 8 bases, with 13 bases left between them. This CDR3 has 12 residues. Germline CDR1 and CDR2: SGHNT and YYREEE (reference sequence). Material for sequencing was peripheral blood. The sequence was obtained from a woman aged 30 to 39 with COVID-19, enrolled during active disease. The chain couples TRBV5-4 to TRBJ2-7; D is perhaps TRBD2 (6 bases). DNA of the CDR3: TGTGCCAGCAGCCCGGAGGGGAGTCAGCAGTACTTC. It codes for CASSPEGSQQYF.